The rows below give T cell receptor beta chains drawn from one sample of a study of control samples from healthy donors and cancer patients. Using immunoSEQ multiplex PCR, the repertoire was profiled, and TCRdb retains in-frame clones only, with some absent. The sample contains about 100,000 clones, around four fifths of which appear only once. Sequenced sample: blood. These receptors were obtained from a man younger than 35 in good health. Each CDR3 is given with its conserved first and last residue. Fields, in order: D gene, clone size, J gene, V gene, CDR3 protein, CDR3 DNA. The D gene is left open where the match is weak. Some rows have no size entry. The others give once, few or many, or a class for an expanded clone.

>TRBD2|.|TRBJ2-3|TRBV19
CASSSSRGSTDTQYF
TGTGCCAGTAGTAGTTCGCGGGGGTCCACAGATACGCAGTATTTT
>.|.|TRBJ2-1|TRBV7-9
CASSLNDGQFF
TGTGCCAGCAGCTTAAATGATGGGCAGTTCTTC
>TRBD1|.|TRBJ1-3|TRBV4-1
CASSHAYFRGSNHHSGNTIYF
TGCGCCAGCAGCCACGCCTATTTCAGGGGGTCTAACCACCACTCTGGAAACACCATATATTTT
>.|.|TRBJ1-2|TRBV9
CASSVEVAGPGYTF
TGTGCCAGCAGCGTAGAGGTGGCAGGGCCTGGCTACACCTTC
>TRBD1|.|TRBJ1-5|TRBV28
CASSPQGEKQPQHF
TGTGCCAGCAGTCCTCAGGGGGAGAAGCAGCCCCAGCATTTT
>.|.|TRBJ2-5|TRBV6-1
CASSDLQGGTQYF
TGTGCCAGCAGTGATCTGCAGGGAGGGACCCAGTACTTC
>.|.|TRBJ2-3|TRBV6-2/TRBV6-3
CASSYSMDGASTDTQYF
TGTGCCAGCAGTTACTCGATGGACGGAGCTAGCACAGATACGCAGTATTTT
>.|.|TRBJ1-6|TRBV7-9
CASSLNLTPLHF
TGTGCCAGCAGCTTAAACTTGACACCCCTCCACTTT
>TRBD1|.|TRBJ1-5|TRBV6-1
CASSAGQGRSIGQPQHF
TGTGCCAGCAGTGCGGGACAGGGGCGATCTATAGGACAGCCCCAGCATTTT
>.|.|TRBJ1-2|TRBV28
CATSDSLYGYTF
TGTGCCACCTCGGACAGCCTATATGGCTACACCTTC
>.|once|TRBJ1-3|TRBV29-1
CSVEYREPFSGNTIYF
TGCAGCGTTGAGTACCGGGAACCCTTCTCTGGAAACACCATATATTTT
>.|once|TRBJ1-1|TRBV30
CAWIWSTEAFF
TGTGCCTGGATTTGGAGCACTGAAGCTTTCTTT
>.|.|TRBJ2-3|TRBV21-1
CASSNEAGTGTLEGDTQYF
TGTGCCAGCAGCAACGAGGCTGGGACAGGGACCCTAGAGGGAGATACGCAGTATTTT
>.|.|TRBJ1-1|TRBV24-1
CATSGGGPNTEAFF
TGTGCCACCAGTGGGGGGGGACCGAACACTGAAGCTTTCTTT
>.|.|TRBJ2-3|TRBV19
CASSIPRGDTQYF
TGTGCCAGTAGTATTCCCAGGGGAGATACGCAGTATTTT
>.|.|TRBJ2-3|TRBV2
CASERLGPPLKLGTQYF
TGTGCCAGCGAGAGGCTAGGGCCACCCTTGAAATTGGGTACGCAGTATTTT
>.|.|TRBJ1-1|TRBV20-1
CSASTASEAFF
TGCAGTGCCTCGACCGCGTCAGAAGCTTTCTTT
>.|.|TRBJ2-7|TRBV11-3
CASGDGYEQYF
TGTGCCAGCGGCGACGGATACGAGCAGTACTTC
>TRBD2|.|TRBJ2-1|TRBV5-1
CASSLGDYLDNEQFF
TGCGCCAGCAGCTTGGGGGACTACTTGGACAATGAGCAGTTCTTC
>TRBD1|.|TRBJ1-4|TRBV27
CASSADREPEKLFF
TGTGCCAGCAGTGCGGACAGGGAACCTGAAAAACTGTTTTTT
>.|.|TRBJ2-3|TRBV7-9
CASSLAQSTDTQYF
TGTGCCAGCAGCTTAGCGCAGTCCACAGATACGCAGTATTTT
>.|.|TRBJ2-3|TRBV29-1
CSVPGPNRDTQYF
TGCAGCGTTCCGGGCCCTAACAGAGATACGCAGTATTTT
>TRBD1|few|TRBJ1-6|TRBV29-1
CSVEFGQGGLHF
TGCAGCGTTGAATTTGGACAGGGGGGCCTCCACTTT
>.|few|TRBJ1-6|TRBV11-2
CASSLSGSIAVSPLHF
TGTGCCAGCAGCTTGTCAGGTTCGATAGCGGTTTCACCCCTCCACTTT